This T cell receptor beta chain stems from a study of human thymus T cells. Regarding this clone: Its antigen remains unknown.

The CDR3 sequence is 14 residues long. Trimming took off 5 bases at V and 9 bases at J, with 17 bases between the two ends. CDR1 is MNHEY and CDR2 is SMNVEV in the germline V gene (reference sequence). Study-wide results and limits: Thymic and blood repertoires seemed to favor certain V and J genes.

Only four of the eight donors provided an approximately 0.45-1 mL blood sample. All available leukocytes, rather than a set cell count, yielded the blood DNA. Data came from immunoSEQ multiplex PCR; TCRdb stores just in-frame clones and leaves some out. The sample yields about 60,000 clones, about 93% seen once. Sequences were obtained from blood. The TCR comes from a boy under two years old with a congenital heart defect but otherwise immunologically healthy. V is TRBV27 and J is TRBJ1-5; maybe TRBD1 (6 bases). The CDR3 here is CASSLSQGLGPQHF. As DNA, the CDR3 is TGTGCCAGCAGTCTTTCACAGGGCCTTGGGCCCCAGCATTTT.